The clone carrying this TCR beta chain has just one count. This specimen comes from a study of Ad26.COV2.S vaccination and SARS-CoV-2 variants. TCRdb's copy holds only in-frame clones and misses some; the assay was immunoSEQ multiplex PCR. The sample consists of some 340,000 clones, about 86% of them appearing once. As for treatment: some 19 received Ad26.COV2.S at low or high dose, single or two shots; a few received placebo; per-sample allocation not given. Each sample was drawn 63 days after the first injection (of vaccine or placebo). CDR3 size: 16 residues. Germline V lookup: CDR1 KGHSH, CDR2 LQKENI. The V and J ends lost 0 bases and 0 bases, in that order; junction bases with no gene match: 1.

This chain links TRBV18 with TRBJ1-1; TRBD1 aligns across 10 bases. The TCR was taken from a person aged 18 to 65 who received the Ad26.COV2.S COVID-19 vaccine or a placebo. The sequences come from peripheral blood, collected in a trial of Ad26.COV2.S vaccine versus placebo. The CDR3, as DNA: TGTGCCAGCTCACCACCGGGACAGGGGATGAACACTGAAGCTTTCTTT. Translating gives CASSPPGQGMNTEAFF.